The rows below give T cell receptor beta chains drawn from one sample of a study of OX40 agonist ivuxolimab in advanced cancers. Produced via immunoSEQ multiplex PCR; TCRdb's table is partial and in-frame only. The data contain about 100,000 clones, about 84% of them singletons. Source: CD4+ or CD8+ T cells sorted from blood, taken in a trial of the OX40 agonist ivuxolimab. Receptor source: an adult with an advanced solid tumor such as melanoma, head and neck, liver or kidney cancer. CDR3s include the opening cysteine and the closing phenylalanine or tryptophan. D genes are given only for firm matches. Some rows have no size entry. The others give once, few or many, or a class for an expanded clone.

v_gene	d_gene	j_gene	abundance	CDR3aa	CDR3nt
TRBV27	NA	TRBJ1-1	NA	CASSPQGTVTEAFF	TGTGCCAGCAGTCCTCAGGGAACGGTCACTGAAGCTTTCTTT
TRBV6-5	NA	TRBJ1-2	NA	CASSGTYLNYGYTF	TGTGCCAGCAGTGGGACGTATCTCAACTATGGCTACACCTTC
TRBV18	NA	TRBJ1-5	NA	CASSPSRDSNQPQHF	TGTGCCAGCTCACCGTCGAGGGATAGCAATCAGCCCCAGCATTTT
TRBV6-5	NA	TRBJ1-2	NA	CASSPGSPINYGYTF	TGTGCCAGCAGCCCCGGAAGTCCCATTAACTATGGCTACACCTTC
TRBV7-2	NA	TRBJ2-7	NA	CASSLAPVYEQYF	TGTGCCAGCAGCTTAGCTCCGGTCTACGAGCAGTACTTC
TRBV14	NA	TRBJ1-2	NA	CASSYRVGGYTF	TGTGCCAGCAGTTACAGGGTGGGCGGCTACACCTTC
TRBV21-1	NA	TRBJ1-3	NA	CASSITDSAWGNTIYF	TGTGCCAGCAGCATCACCGACAGTGCATGGGGAAACACCATATATTTT
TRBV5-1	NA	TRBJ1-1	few	CASSLGSTGEAFF	TGCGCCAGCAGCTTGGGTAGTACAGGGGAAGCTTTCTTT
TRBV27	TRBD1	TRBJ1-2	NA	CASRLSGQGNYGYTF	TGTGCCAGCAGGTTATCGGGACAGGGTAATTATGGCTACACCTTC
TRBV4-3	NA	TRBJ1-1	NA	CASSQVMESPNTEAFF	TGCGCCAGCAGCCAAGTGATGGAGTCTCCGAACACTGAAGCTTTCTTT
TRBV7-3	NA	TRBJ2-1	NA	CASSSEGSSYNEQFF	TGTGCCAGCAGCTCCGAAGGGAGCTCCTACAATGAGCAGTTCTTC
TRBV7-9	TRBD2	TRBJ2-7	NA	CAGPFGLAGGREQYF	TGTGCCGGCCCATTTGGGCTAGCGGGGGGTAGGGAGCAGTACTTC
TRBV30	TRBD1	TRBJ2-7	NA	CAWSEAGTGFYEQYF	TGTGCCTGGAGTGAAGCCGGGACAGGCTTCTACGAGCAGTACTTC
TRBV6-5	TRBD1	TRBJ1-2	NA	CASSWTGRANYGYTF	TGTGCCAGCAGTTGGACAGGGAGGGCTAACTATGGCTACACCTTC
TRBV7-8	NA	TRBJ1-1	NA	CASSSRNTDEAFF	TGTGCCAGCAGCAGCCGGAACACAGATGAAGCTTTCTTT
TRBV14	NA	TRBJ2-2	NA	CASSQVQGTGELFF	TGTGCCAGCAGCCAAGTGCAAGGCACCGGGGAGCTGTTTTTT
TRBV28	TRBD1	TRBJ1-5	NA	CASSFGTGNQPQHF	TGTGCCAGCAGTTTTGGGACAGGGAATCAGCCCCAGCATTTT
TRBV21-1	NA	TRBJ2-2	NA	CADRQAEHTGELFF	TGTGCCGACCGACAGGCAGAGCACACCGGGGAGCTGTTTTTT
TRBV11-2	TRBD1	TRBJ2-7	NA	CASSYQGAFYEQYF	TGTGCCAGCAGCTACCAGGGGGCGTTTTACGAGCAGTACTTC
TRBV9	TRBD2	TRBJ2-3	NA	CASSRSGGLTDTQYF	TGTGCCAGCAGCCGTAGCGGGGGCCTCACAGATACGCAGTATTTT
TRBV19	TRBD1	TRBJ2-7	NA	CASSIRGQAFYEQYF	TGTGCCAGTAGTATAAGGGGACAGGCTTTCTACGAGCAGTACTTC
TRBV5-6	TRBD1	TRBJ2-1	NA	CASAPPGGRSEQFF	TGTGCCAGCGCCCCGCCAGGGGGCCGTAGTGAGCAGTTCTTC
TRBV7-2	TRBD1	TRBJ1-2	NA	CASSYDRVNYGYTF	TGTGCCAGCAGCTACGACAGGGTCAACTATGGCTACACCTTC
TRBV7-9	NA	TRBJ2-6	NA	CASSLYGSSGANVLTF	TGTGCCAGCAGCTTATACGGGAGTTCTGGGGCCAACGTCCTGACTTTC
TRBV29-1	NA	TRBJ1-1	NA	CSVKIGLEAFF	TGCAGCGTTAAAATCGGGCTTGAAGCTTTCTTT
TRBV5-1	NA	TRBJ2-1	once	CASSEMTGHRYNEQFF	TGCGCCAGCAGCGAAATGACGGGACACCGATACAATGAGCAGTTCTTC
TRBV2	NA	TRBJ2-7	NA	CASSGGLISYEQYF	TGTGCCAGCTCAGGGGGGTTAATCTCCTACGAGCAGTACTTC
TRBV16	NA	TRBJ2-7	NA	CASSQSGDEQYF	TGTGCCAGCAGCCAATCGGGGGACGAGCAGTACTTC
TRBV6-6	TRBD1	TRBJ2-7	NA	CASSWKTGAAYEQYF	TGTGCCAGCAGTTGGAAGACAGGGGCCGCCTACGAGCAGTACTTC
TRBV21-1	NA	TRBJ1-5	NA	CASSKGGYEGNQPQHF	TGTGCCAGCAGCAAAGGAGGGTATGAGGGCAATCAGCCCCAGCATTTT
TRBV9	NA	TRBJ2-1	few	CASSLVGSSYNEQFF	TGTGCCAGCAGCCTGGTAGGTAGCTCCTACAATGAGCAGTTCTTC
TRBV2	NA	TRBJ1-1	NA	CASAKGWGTEAFF	TGTGCCTCTGCGAAGGGCTGGGGGACTGAAGCTTTCTTT
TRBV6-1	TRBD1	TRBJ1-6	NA	CASSDQGQGINSPLHF	TGTGCCAGCAGTGACCAGGGACAGGGAATAAATTCACCCCTCCACTTT
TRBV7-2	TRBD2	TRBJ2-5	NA	CASSLELAGWWGETQYF	TGTGCCAGCAGCTTAGAGCTAGCGGGTTGGTGGGGCGAGACCCAGTACTTC
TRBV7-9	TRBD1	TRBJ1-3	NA	CASSLAHRDRGGNTIYF	TGTGCCAGCAGCTTAGCTCACCGGGACAGGGGAGGAAACACCATATATTTT
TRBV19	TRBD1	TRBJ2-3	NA	CASSIKGGRDTQYF	TGTGCCAGTAGTATAAAAGGGGGCCGAGACACGCAGTATTTT
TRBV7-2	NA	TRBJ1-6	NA	CASSSDRNNSPLHF	TGTGCCAGCAGCTCGGACAGAAATAATTCACCCCTCCACTTT
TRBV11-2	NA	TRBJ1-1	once	CASSSGPSLGTEAFF	TGTGCCAGCAGCTCCGGACCTTCCTTGGGGACTGAAGCTTTCTTT
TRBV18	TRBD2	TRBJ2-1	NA	CASSPYGTSGSGDEQFF	TGTGCCAGCTCACCCTACGGGACTAGCGGGAGTGGTGATGAGCAGTTCTTC
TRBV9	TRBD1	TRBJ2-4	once	CASSEGAIQYF	TGTGCCAGCAGCGAGGGGGCCATTCAGTACTTC
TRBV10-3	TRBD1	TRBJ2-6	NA	CAITGQGKSGANVLTF	TGTGCCATCACGGGACAGGGGAAATCTGGGGCCAACGTCCTGACTTTC
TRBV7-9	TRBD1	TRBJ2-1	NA	CASERTGSDNEQFF	TGTGCCAGCGAAAGGACAGGGAGCGACAATGAGCAGTTCTTC
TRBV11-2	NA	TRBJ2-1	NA	CASSLNMGGEQFF	TGTGCCAGCAGCCTAAATATGGGGGGTGAGCAGTTCTTC
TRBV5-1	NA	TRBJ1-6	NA	CASSLEGGSYNSPLHF	TGCGCCAGCAGCTTGGAAGGGGGCTCCTATAATTCACCCCTCCACTTT
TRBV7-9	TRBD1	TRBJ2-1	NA	CASATGGPYNEQFF	TGTGCCAGCGCGACAGGGGGGCCCTACAATGAGCAGTTCTTC
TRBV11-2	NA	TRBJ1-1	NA	CASSLEVQVGSEAFF	TGTGCCAGCAGCTTAGAGGTGCAGGTGGGATCTGAAGCTTTCTTT
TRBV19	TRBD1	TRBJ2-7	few	CASSSTGGRYEQYF	TGTGCCAGTAGCTCGACAGGGGGCAGGTACGAGCAGTACTTC
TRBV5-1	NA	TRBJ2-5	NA	CASSLPSETQYF	TGCGCCAGCAGTCTGCCCTCAGAGACCCAGTACTTC
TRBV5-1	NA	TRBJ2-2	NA	CASSFILALNTGELFF	TGCGCCAGCAGCTTTATTCTAGCCTTAAACACCGGGGAGCTGTTTTTT
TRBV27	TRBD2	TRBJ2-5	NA	CASSFLPSGTSGRLGQETQYF	TGTGCCAGCAGTTTCCTCCCTTCCGGGACTAGCGGGAGGTTAGGGCAAGAGACCCAGTACTTC
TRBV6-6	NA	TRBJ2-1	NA	CASSEEYNEQFF	TGTGCCAGCAGCGAGGAGTACAATGAGCAGTTCTTC
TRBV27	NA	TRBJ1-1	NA	CASSLKMVTGRGAEAFF	TGTGCCAGCAGTTTAAAAATGGTTACAGGGCGAGGGGCTGAAGCTTTCTTT
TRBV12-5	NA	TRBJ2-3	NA	CASGSSTDTQYF	TGTGCTAGTGGTTCCAGCACAGATACGCAGTATTTT
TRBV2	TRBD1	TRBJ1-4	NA	CASTGTGAEKLFF	TGTGCCAGCACCGGGACAGGGGCCGAAAAACTGTTTTTT
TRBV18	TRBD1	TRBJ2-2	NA	CASSLDRAGELFF	TGTGCCAGCTCACTCGACAGGGCTGGGGAGCTGTTTTTT